This T cell receptor (beta chain) derives from a study of CD8+ T cells in alopecia areata. About the study: Those patients who were treated received oral tofacitinib, which was given at 5 to 10 mg twice daily for moderate-to-severe alopecia areata. Treatment ran 6 to 18 months, with 6 months of follow-up afterward.

It was from alopecia areata patients that lesional scalp punch biopsies and peripheral blood were collected. Extracted RNA was reverse transcribed into cDNA, the sequencing template. The assay was immunoSEQ multiplex PCR, and TCRdb's table has in-frame clones only and misses some. The data show 7,500 to 10,000 clones, with 67% seen just once and roughly 15% held by the top ten. Of note for this clone: Its antigen remains unidentified.

Notes on the study in general: Scalp repertoires also include resident alphabeta T cells from normal skin. Patients shared TCRs less clearly than mice did, possibly owing to HLA.

The germline V gene has CDR1 SEHNR and CDR2 FQNEAQ (reference sequence). V lost 5 bases and J 6 bases, leaving 8 bases between the germline ends. The CDR3 has 12 residues. This sequence originates from a human donor with alopecia areata. The chain links TRBV7-9 to TRBJ2-1; no definite D call. The sequenced sample consisted of skin. CDR3 coding DNA: TGTGCCAGCAGCCCCGCTCTCAATGAGCAGTTCTTC. Its protein is CASSPALNEQFF.